These 9 T cell receptor beta chains share one sample of origin, sequenced in a study of T cells in Graves' hyperthyroidism and ophthalmopathy. Amplified TCR beta CDR3 regions derived from RNA transcripts. Researchers ran a first-round RT-PCR on the TCR CDR3 using the HTBI primer set. MiXCR, run by TCRdb on the multiplex PCR reads, gives a single entry per CDR3 protein. The table shows about half a million distinct CDR3 sequences, with less than 25% occurring only once. What was sequenced was blood. The receptors derive from a man younger than 35 with Graves' hyperthyroidism.

As concerns this clonotype: Possible read error: a much larger clone is one base away. The CDR3 region has the DNA TGTGTCAGCCGAACCAGGGAGAGGTCCTACGAGCAGTACTTC. The encoded protein is CVSRTRERSYEQYF. The chain uses TRBV6-1 and TRBJ2-7; the D gene could be TRBD1 or TRBD2 (5 bases each). Germline V gives CDR1 MNHNS, CDR2 SASEGT. CDR3 length equals 14 residues.

This clonotype was picked up a small number of times. J is TRBJ2-7 and V is TRBV28; 12 bases match TRBD2. The CDR3 has 15 amino acids. Germline V gene data show CDR1 as MDHEN and CDR2 as SYDVKM. V lost 3 bases and J lost 4; bases outside the gene matches: 4. The CDR3 is CASSFRTSGRYEQYF. CDR3 DNA sequence: TGTGCCAGCAGTTTTAGAACTAGCGGGAGGTACGAGCAGTACTTC.

This clonotype was detected a few times. CDR3 in DNA: TGTGCCGCACAGGGGGCTTTGCACACTGAAGCTTTCTTT. Its translation: CAAQGALHTEAFF. V is TRBV30 and J is TRBJ1-1, with 9 bases identical to TRBD1. V shed 8 bases and J 3 bases; nucleotides not matched to a gene: 7. CDR1 and CDR2 (germline): GTSNPN, SVGIG (reference sequence). The CDR3 has 13 amino acids.

This chain joins TRBV28 and TRBJ2-2, with unresolved D. Trimming took off 6 bases at V and 0 bases at J, with 14 bases between the two ends. Germline V gives CDR1 MDHEN, CDR2 SYDVKM. This CDR3 spans 16 amino acids. The CDR3 reads CASRAPSSSNTGELFF. The CDR3 bases are TGTGCCAGCAGGGCCCCAAGCAGTTCGAACACCGGGGAGCTGTTTTTT.

The chain uses TRBV6-4 and TRBJ2-1, with unresolved D. The ends were cut back, 6 bases at V and 5 bases at J, with 5 bases in the middle. This CDR3 region has 11 residues. Germline CDR1 and CDR2: MRHNA and SNTAGT. CDR3: CASSPNNEQFF. As DNA, the CDR3 is TGTGCCAGCAGCCCGAACAATGAGCAGTTCTTC.

Only a few counts were recorded for this clonotype. The chain is built from TRBV27 and TRBJ2-2, with 8 bases fitting TRBD2. This CDR3 comprises 16 residues. Losses at the gene ends were 7 bases for V and 5 bases for J; bases not matched to a gene: 12. CDR1 is MNHEY, CDR2 SMNVEV, per germline (reference sequence). CDR3 residues: CASTPRPAGATGELFF. The DNA for the CDR3 is TGTGCCAGCACTCCTAGGCCAGCGGGGGCTACCGGGGAGCTGTTTTTT.

The chain recombines TRBV6-1 with TRBJ2-7; D gene ambiguous. The V gene's germline CDR1 is MNHNS and CDR2 SASEGT. V was clipped by 8 bases and J by 2 bases, with 13 bases between them. The CDR3 runs 13 residues. CDR3 region: CASVPQRTYEQYF. Written as DNA, the CDR3 is TGTGCCAGCGTGCCTCAAAGGACCTACGAGCAGTACTTC.

The genes are TRBV4-3 and TRBJ1-2; no firm D call. Trimming took 1 base from V and 5 from J, leaving 14 bases between them. The CDR3 is 15 amino acids. CDR1 is LGHNA and CDR2 is YSLEER in the germline V gene. For the CDR3, the DNA is TGCGCCAGCAGCCAAGGTGTGGCCAGTTTTTATGGCTACACCTTC. It is translated as CASSQGVASFYGYTF.

This clonotype was observed many times. CDR3 DNA: TGCGCCAGCAGCATAACCGCCGGGACAGGGCACAACTATGGCTACACCTTC. It translates to CASSITAGTGHNYGYTF. The chain recombines TRBV5-1 with TRBJ1-2; the match to TRBD1 covers 9 bases. The V and J ends lost 4 bases and 2 bases, in that order; junction bases with no gene match: 12. From germline, CDR1 is SGHRS and CDR2 YFSETQ. The CDR3 has 17 amino acids. The whole variable domain, filled in from reference TRBV5-1 and TRBJ1-2, reads KAGVTQTPRYLIKTRGQQVTLSCSPISGHRSVSWYQQTPGQGLQFLFEYFSETQRNKGNFPGRFSGRQFSNSRSEMNVSTLELGDSALYLCASSITAGTGHNYGYTFGSGTRLTVV.